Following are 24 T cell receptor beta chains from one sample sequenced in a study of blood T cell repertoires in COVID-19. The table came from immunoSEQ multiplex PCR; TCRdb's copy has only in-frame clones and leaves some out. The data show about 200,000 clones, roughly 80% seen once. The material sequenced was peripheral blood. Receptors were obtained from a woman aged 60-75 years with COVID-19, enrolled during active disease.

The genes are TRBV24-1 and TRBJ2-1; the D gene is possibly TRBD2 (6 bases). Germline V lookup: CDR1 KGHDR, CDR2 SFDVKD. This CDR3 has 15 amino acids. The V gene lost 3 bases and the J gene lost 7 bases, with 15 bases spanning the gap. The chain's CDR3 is CATSDTLARSNEQFF. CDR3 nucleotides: TGTGCCACCAGTGATACCCTAGCGAGAAGTAATGAGCAGTTCTTC.

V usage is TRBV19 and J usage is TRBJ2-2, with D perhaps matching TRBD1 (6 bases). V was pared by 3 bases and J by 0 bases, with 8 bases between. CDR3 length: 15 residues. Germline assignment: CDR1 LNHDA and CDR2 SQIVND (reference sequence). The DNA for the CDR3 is TGTGCCAGTAGTATCGGACAGACGAACACCGGGGAGCTGTTTTTT. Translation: CASSIGQTNTGELFF.

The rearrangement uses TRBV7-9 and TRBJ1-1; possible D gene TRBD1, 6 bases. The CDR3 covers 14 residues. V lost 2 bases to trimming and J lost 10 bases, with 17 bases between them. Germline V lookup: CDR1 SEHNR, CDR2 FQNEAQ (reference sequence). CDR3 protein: CASSLWNRASGAFF. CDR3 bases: TGTGCCAGCAGCTTATGGAACAGGGCCTCTGGAGCTTTCTTT.

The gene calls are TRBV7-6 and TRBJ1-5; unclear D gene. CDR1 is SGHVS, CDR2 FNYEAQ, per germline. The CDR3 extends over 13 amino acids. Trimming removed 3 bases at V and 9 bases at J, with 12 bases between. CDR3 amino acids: CASSLSEFGPQHF. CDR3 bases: TGTGCCAGCAGCTTGAGCGAGTTTGGGCCCCAGCATTTT.

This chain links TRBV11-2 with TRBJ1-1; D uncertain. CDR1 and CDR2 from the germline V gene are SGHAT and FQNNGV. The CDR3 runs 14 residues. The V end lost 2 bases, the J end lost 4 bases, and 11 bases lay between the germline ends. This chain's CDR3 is CASSLLQVGTEAFF. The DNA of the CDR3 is TGTGCCAGCAGCTTACTCCAGGTTGGCACTGAAGCTTTCTTT.

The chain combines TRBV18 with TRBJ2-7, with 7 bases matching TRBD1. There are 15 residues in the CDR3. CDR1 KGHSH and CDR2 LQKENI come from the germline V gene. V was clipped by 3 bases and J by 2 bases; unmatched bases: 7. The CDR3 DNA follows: TGTGCCAGCTCACCCCTACAGGGGAATGCCTACGAGCAGTACTTC. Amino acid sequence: CASSPLQGNAYEQYF.

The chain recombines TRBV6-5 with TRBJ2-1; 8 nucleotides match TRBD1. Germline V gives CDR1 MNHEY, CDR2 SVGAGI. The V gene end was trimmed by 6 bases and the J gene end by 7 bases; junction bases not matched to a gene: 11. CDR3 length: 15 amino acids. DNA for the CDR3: TGTGCCAGCAGCCTGACCAGGGGGCTAAAAAATGAGCAGTTCTTC. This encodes CASSLTRGLKNEQFF.

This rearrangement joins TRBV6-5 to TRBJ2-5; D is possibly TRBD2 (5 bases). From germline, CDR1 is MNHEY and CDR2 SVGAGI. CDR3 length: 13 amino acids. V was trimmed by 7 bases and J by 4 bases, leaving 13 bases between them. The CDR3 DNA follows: TGTGCCAGCAACTCCCCCGGGGTAGAGACCCAGTACTTC. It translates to CASNSPGVETQYF.

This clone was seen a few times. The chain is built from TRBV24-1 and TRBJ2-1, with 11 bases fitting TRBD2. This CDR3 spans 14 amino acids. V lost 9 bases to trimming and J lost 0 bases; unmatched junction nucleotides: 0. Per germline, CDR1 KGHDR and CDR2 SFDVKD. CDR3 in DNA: TGTGCCACCGGACTAGCGGGCTCCTACAATGAGCAGTTCTTC. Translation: CATGLAGSYNEQFF.

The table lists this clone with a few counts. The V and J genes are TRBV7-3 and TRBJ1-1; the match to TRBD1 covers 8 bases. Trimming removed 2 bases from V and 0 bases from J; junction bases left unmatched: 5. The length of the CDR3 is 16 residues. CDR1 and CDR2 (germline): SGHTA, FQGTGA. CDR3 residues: CASSLLPGGMNTEAFF. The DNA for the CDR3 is TGTGCCAGCAGCTTACTGCCAGGGGGCATGAACACTGAAGCTTTCTTT.

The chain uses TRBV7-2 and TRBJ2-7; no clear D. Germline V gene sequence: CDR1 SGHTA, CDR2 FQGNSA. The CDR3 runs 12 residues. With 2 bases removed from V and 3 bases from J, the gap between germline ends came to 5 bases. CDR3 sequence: CASSLRVYEQYF. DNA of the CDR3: TGTGCCAGCAGCTTACGGGTCTACGAGCAGTACTTC.

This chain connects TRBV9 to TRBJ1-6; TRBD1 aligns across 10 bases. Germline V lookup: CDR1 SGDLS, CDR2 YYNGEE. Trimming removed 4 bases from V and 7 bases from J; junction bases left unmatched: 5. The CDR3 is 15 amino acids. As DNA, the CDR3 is TGTGCCAGCAGCCCCGGGACAGGGGAGAATTCACCCCTCCACTTT. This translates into CASSPGTGENSPLHF.

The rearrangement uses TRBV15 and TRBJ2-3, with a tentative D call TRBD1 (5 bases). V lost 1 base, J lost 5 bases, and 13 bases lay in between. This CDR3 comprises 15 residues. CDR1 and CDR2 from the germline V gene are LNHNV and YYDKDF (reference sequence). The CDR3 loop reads CATSRVIGEEDTQYF. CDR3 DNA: TGTGCCACCAGCAGAGTTATAGGGGAAGAAGATACGCAGTATTTT.

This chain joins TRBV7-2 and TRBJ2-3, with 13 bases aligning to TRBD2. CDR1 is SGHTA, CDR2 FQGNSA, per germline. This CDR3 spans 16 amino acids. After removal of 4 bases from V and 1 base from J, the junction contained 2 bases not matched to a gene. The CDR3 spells CASSSGLAGGTDTQYF. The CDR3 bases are TGTGCCAGCAGCTCCGGACTAGCGGGAGGCACAGATACGCAGTATTTT.

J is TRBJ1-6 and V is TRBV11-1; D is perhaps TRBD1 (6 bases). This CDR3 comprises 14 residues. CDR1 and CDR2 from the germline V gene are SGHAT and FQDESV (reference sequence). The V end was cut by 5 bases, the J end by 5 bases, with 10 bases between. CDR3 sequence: CASSPSGDNSPLHF. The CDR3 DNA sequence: TGTGCCAGCAGCCCATCAGGGGATAATTCACCCCTCCACTTT.

The CDR3 sequence is CASSLGAGQETQYF. CDR3 sequence (DNA): TGTGCCAGCAGCTTAGGCGCAGGCCAAGAGACCCAGTACTTC. The chain employs TRBV11-3 and TRBJ2-5; unclear D gene. Between the trimmed V and J ends, which lost 1 base and 1 base, there was a span of 7 bases. CDR3 length: 14 residues. From germline, CDR1 is SGHNT and CDR2 YENEEA.

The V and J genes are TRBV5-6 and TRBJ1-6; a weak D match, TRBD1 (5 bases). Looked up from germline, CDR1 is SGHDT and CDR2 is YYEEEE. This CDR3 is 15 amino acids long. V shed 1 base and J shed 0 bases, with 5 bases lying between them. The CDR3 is CASSLQGSYNSPLHF. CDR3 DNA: TGTGCCAGCAGCTTGCAGGGCTCCTATAATTCACCCCTCCACTTT.

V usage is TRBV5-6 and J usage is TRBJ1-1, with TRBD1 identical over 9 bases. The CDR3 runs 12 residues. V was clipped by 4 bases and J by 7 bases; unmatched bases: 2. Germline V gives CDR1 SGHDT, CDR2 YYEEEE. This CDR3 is CASSPGQGEAFF. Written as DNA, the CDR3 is TGTGCCAGCAGCCCGGGACAGGGTGAAGCTTTCTTT.

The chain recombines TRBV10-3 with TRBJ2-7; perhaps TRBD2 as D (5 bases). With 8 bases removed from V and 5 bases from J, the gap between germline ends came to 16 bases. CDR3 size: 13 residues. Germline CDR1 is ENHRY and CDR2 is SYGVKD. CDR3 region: CAIGSGLENEQYF. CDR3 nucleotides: TGTGCCATCGGATCCGGACTTGAAAACGAGCAGTACTTC.

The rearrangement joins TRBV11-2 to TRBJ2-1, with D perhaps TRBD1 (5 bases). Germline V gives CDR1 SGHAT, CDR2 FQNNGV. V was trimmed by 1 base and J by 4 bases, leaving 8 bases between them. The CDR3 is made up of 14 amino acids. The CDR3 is CASSLVRVYNEQFF. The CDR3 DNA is TGTGCCAGCAGCTTAGTCAGGGTTTACAATGAGCAGTTCTTC.

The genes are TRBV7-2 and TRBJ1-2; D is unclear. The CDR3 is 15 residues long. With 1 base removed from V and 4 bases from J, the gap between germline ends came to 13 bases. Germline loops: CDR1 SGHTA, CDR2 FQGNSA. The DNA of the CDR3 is TGTGCCAGCAGCTTAGGGGGAGGCGGGTCCTATGGCTACACCTTC. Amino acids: CASSLGGGGSYGYTF. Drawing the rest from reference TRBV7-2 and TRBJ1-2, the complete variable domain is GAGVSQSPSNKVTEKGKDVELRCDPISGHTALYWYRQSLGQGLEFLIYFQGNSAPDKSGLPSDRFSAERTGGSVSTLTIQRTQQEDSAVYLCASSLGGGGSYGYTFGSGTRLTVV.

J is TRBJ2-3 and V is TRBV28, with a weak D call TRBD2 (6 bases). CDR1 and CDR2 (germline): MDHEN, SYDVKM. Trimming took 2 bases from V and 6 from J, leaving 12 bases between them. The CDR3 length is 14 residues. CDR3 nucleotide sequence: TGTGCCAGCAGTTTACCCCCTCTAGCGGATACGCAGTATTTT. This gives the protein CASSLPPLADTQYF.

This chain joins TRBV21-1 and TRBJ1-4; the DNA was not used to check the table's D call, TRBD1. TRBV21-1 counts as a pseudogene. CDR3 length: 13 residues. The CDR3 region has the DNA TGTGCCAGCAGCAAAGGGGGCCATAGGGGACTGTTTTTT. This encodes CASSKGGHRGLFF.

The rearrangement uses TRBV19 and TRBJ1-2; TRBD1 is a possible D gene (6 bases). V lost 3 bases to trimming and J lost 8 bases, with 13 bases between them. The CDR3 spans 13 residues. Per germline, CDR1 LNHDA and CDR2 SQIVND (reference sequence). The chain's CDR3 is CASSISRGGGYTF. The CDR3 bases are TGTGCCAGTAGTATTTCCAGGGGCGGCGGCTACACCTTC. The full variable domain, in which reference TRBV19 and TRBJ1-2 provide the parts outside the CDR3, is DGGITQSPKYLFRKEGQNVTLSCEQNLNHDAMYWYRQDPGQGLRLIYYSQIVNDFQKGDIAEGYSVSREKKESFPLTVTSAQKNPTAFYLCASSISRGGGYTFGSGTRLTVV.